A selection of T cell receptor beta chains follows, all from one sample in a study of blood T cell repertoires in COVID-19. Profiled with immunoSEQ multiplex PCR; TCRdb holds only in-frame clones, not every one. The sample carries roughly 170,000 clones, around 72% recorded once. Source material: peripheral blood. Receptors originate from a woman over 75 with acute or convalescent COVID-19. The CDR3 runs from the conserved cysteine through the conserved F or W. The order of the fields is D gene, clone size, J gene, V gene, CDR3 DNA, CDR3 protein. The D gene is left open where the match is weak. Clone size is stated in some rows and not others, as once, few, many or a class when expanded.

TRBD2 | NA | TRBJ2-5 | TRBV5-6 | TGTGCCAGCAGACAAACGGGACTAGACCAAGAGACCCAGTACTTC | CASRQTGLDQETQYF
TRBD2 | NA | TRBJ2-3 | TRBV7-2 | TGTGCCAGCAGCTTTTCCAGCGGGAGTGACACAGATACGCAGTATTTT | CASSFSSGSDTDTQYF
NA | NA | TRBJ2-2 | TRBV12-2 | TGTGCAAGTCGCTTTCTCCCCGGGGAGCTGTTTTTT | CASRFLPGELFF
TRBD2 | NA | TRBJ2-3 | TRBV5-4 | TGTGCCAGCAGCTCGAGACTAGCGGGAGGCACAGATACGCAGTATTTT | CASSSRLAGGTDTQYF
TRBD1 | NA | TRBJ1-2 | TRBV5-1 | TGCGCCAGCAGGTATTCAGGGGGCTTGGACTATGGCTACACCTTC | CASRYSGGLDYGYTF
NA | NA | TRBJ1-1 | TRBV4-1 | TGCGCCAGCAGCTACAGGGTAAACACTGAAGCTTTCTTT | CASSYRVNTEAFF
NA | few | TRBJ1-3 | TRBV19 | TGTGCCAGACGGCAGGGGCTAACTCGGAACACCATATATTTT | CARRQGLTRNTIYF
TRBD2 | NA | TRBJ2-3 | TRBV3-1/TRBV3-2 | TGTGCCAGCAGCCAAGAACTAGCGGGAGGGGCAGATACGCAGTATTTT | CASSQELAGGADTQYF
NA | NA | TRBJ1-1 | TRBV5-4 | TGTGCCAGCAGCCAAGCTCGGGTCTCGAACACTGAAGCTTTCTTT | CASSQARVSNTEAFF
NA | NA | TRBJ2-3 | TRBV2 | TGTGCTTGCTGGGAGGACCGCACAGATACGCAGTATTTT | CACWEDRTDTQYF
NA | few | TRBJ2-2 | TRBV28 | TGTGCCAGCAGACCAGGGCACACCGGGGAGCTGTTTTTT | CASRPGHTGELFF
TRBD2 | NA | TRBJ2-7 | TRBV7-2 | TGTGCCAGCTCCTTAGCGGGAGGGCCCGCCCCCTACGAGCAGTACTTC | CASSLAGGPAPYEQYF
TRBD2 | NA | TRBJ2-7 | TRBV10-1 | TGCGCCAGCAGCCCGGGACTAGCGGACTCCTACGAGCAGTACTTC | CASSPGLADSYEQYF
NA | once | TRBJ2-3 | TRBV18 | TGTGCCAGCTCACCACCCCAGGCAGATACGCAGTATTTT | CASSPPQADTQYF
TRBD1 | once | TRBJ2-4 | TRBV5-1 | TGCGCCAGCAGCTTGGCCGGGACAGGGGTAGCCAAAAACATTCAGTACTTC | CASSLAGTGVAKNIQYF
TRBD2 | NA | TRBJ2-1 | TRBV2 | TGTGCCAGCAGTGAATCGACTAGCGGGTTGCAGTTCTTC | CASSESTSGLQFF
NA | NA | TRBJ1-1 | TRBV3-1/TRBV3-2 | TGTGCCAGCAGCCAAGGAGCGGGACGAGAAGCTTTCTTT | CASSQGAGREAFF
NA | few | TRBJ2-5 | TRBV18 | TGTGCCAGCTCACCTGAAGTTGGACTACTTGGGACCCAGTACTTC | CASSPEVGLLGTQYF
TRBD1 | few | TRBJ2-1 | TRBV6-1 | TGTGCCAGCAGTGAACTGGGACAGAGGATTTACAATGAGCAGTTCTTC | CASSELGQRIYNEQFF
NA | NA | TRBJ1-4 | TRBV3-1/TRBV3-2 | TGTGCCAGCAGCCAAGGACGAAATACTCAGGGGGAAAAACTGTTTTTT | CASSQGRNTQGEKLFF
TRBD1 | NA | TRBJ2-1 | TRBV4-3 | TGCGCCAGCAGCCAAGATCAGGGGGTTGAGCAGTTCTTC | CASSQDQGVEQFF
NA | NA | TRBJ1-2 | TRBV6-1 | TGTGCCAGCAGTGAAAGCCAAGGCTACACCTTC | CASSESQGYTF